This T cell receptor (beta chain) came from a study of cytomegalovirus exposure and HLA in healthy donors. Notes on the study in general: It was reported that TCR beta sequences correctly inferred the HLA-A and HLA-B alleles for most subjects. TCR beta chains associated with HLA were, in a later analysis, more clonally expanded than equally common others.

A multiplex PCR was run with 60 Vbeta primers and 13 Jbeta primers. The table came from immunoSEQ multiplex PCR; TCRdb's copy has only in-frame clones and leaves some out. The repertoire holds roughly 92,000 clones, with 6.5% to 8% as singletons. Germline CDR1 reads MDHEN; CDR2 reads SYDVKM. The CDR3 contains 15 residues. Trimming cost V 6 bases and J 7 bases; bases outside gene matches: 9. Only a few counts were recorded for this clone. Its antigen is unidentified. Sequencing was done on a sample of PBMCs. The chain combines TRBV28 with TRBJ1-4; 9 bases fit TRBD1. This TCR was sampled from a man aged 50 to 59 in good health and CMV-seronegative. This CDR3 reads CASSSPGTGSEKLFF. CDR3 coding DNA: TGTGCCAGCAGCTCCCCCGGGACAGGGAGTGAAAAACTGTTTTTT.